One TCR beta chain is described in this entry. The CDR3 runs to 16 residues. The V and J ends lost 4 bases and 7 bases respectively, with 23 bases between them. The germline V gene encodes CDR1 SGHRS and CDR2 YFSETQ. The data originate from a study of T cell changes during pregnancy in multiple sclerosis. TCRdb's copy holds only in-frame clones and misses some; the assay was immunoSEQ multiplex PCR. The table lists some 81,000 clones, 75% to 90% of them singletons. The sample in question was peripheral blood, obtained before pregnancy. This sequence was found in a female donor with multiple sclerosis, enrolled in a pregnancy study. The chain carries TRBV5-1 and TRBJ2-5; a weak D match, TRBD2 (7 bases). The CDR3 region has the DNA TGCGCCAGCAGCCCTCAGTCGGGGGGCGGGTACGGGACCCAGTACTTC. Translation gives CASSPQSGGGYGTQYF.